This T cell receptor beta chain stems from a study of T cells in Graves' hyperthyroidism and ophthalmopathy. Reasons for excluding patients were uncontrolled infection, other autoimmune disease, pregnancy or lactation. Progressors' blood was drawn at hyperthyroidism diagnosis, before ophthalmopathy symptoms. This clonotype was recorded at least ten times. Its antigen remains unidentified. V was pared by 5 bases and J by 5 bases, with 12 bases of the junction left unmatched. This CDR3 has 15 residues. Looked up from germline, CDR1 is SGHAT and CDR2 is FQNNGV. General study points: Most thyroid clonotypes expanded above 0.001 were also detected in blood.

Amplification yielded TCR beta CDR3 regions, with RNA transcripts as the source. RT-PCR in the first round (using the HTBI primer set) targeted the TCR CDR3. From the multiplex PCR reads, TCRdb called clonotypes with MiXCR, one entry per CDR3 protein. The profile covers about 290,000 distinct CDR3 sequences, with less than 15% appearing a single time and roughly 8% taken by the ten largest. This sequence joins TRBV11-2 and TRBJ2-7; 7 bases align to TRBD2. Sequencing was done on a sample of blood. The clonotype was recovered from a woman in her 30s with Graves' hyperthyroidism that later progressed to Graves' ophthalmopathy. This CDR3 is CASSLTGGVGNEQYF. The CDR3 DNA sequence: TGTGCCAGCAGCCTGACGGGGGGTGTCGGTAACGAGCAGTACTTC.